The clone carrying this T cell receptor beta chain was found many times. Its cognate antigen is unknown. This record comes from a study of glioma-infiltrating T cells. Study-level results: Shared blood CDR3 signature motifs marked patients with low tissue-blood divergence.

V dropped 5 bases and J dropped 3; count of bases not matched to a gene: 14. Germline loops: CDR1 DFQATT, CDR2 SNEGSKA (reference sequence). This CDR3 spans 16 amino acids. Using RNA template, CDR3s of TCR alpha and beta were amplified with iRepertoire arm-PCR. Tissue mRNA or PBMC total RNA, roughly 100-400 ng, went into one-step reverse transcription and amplification. In TCRdb, the multiplex PCR reads were re-called with MiXCR into one record per CDR3 protein. This repertoire shows around 350,000 distinct CDR3 sequences, roughly two fifths found once; its top ten account for approximately 12%. This sequence was found in a human donor with low-grade glioma or glioblastoma, undergoing nonglioma brain surgery, or in good health (not recorded which). The chain uses TRBV20-1 and TRBJ2-7; 9 nucleotides match TRBD2. Sequencing was performed on glioma tissue, nonneoplastic brain tissue, or PBMCs (not recorded which). CDR3 sequence (DNA): TGCAGTGCTGGGCACACGTTAGCGGGAGACTACTACGAGCAGTACTTC. It yields the protein CSAGHTLAGDYYEQYF.